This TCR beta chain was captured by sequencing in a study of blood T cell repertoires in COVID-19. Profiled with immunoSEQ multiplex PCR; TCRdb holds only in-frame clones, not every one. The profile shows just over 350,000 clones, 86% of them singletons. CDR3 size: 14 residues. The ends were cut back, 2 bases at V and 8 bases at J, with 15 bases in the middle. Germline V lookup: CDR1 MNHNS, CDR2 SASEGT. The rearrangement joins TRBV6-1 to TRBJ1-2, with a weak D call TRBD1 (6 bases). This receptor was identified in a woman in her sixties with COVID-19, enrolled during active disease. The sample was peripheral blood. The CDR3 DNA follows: TGTGCCAGCAGTGAATATCAGGGGCGCAGGGGCTACACCTTC. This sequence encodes CASSEYQGRRGYTF.